The T cell receptor beta chain under discussion was sequenced for a study of T cell repertoires in cytomegalovirus infection. At the level of the study: It can be stated that public TCR beta signatures indicated CMV infection as well as a matching HLA type. Study results and caveats: Dominating the ex vivo response were TCR beta clonotypes that were CMV-specific and HLA-C-restricted.

TCRdb analysed the reads with MiXCR anew, one entry per CDR3 protein. The sample consists of more than 250,000 distinct CDR3 sequences, approximately 14% of them appearing once. This clonotype was picked up a small number of times. Its antigen is as yet unknown. The CDR3 runs 12 residues. Trimming left V 8 bases short and J 3 bases short, with 10 bases between. From germline, CDR1 is MDHEN and CDR2 SYDVKM. The chain joins TRBV28 to TRBJ1-2, with D hard to call. The material sequenced was PBMCs. The TCR was taken from a human donor in good health (CMV status not recorded). Some clones in this sample may be carry-over from other donors' samples. CDR3 DNA: TGTGCCAGCTTGAACAGCTACTATGGCTACACCTTC. Encoded protein: CASLNSYYGYTF.